Listed here are 24 T cell receptor beta chains from one sample, sequenced in a study of CD8+ T cells in alopecia areata. Isolated RNA was reverse transcribed into cDNA used as the sequencing template. Profiling relied on immunoSEQ multiplex PCR, and the TCRdb table lists in-frame clones only, not all of them. In the table there are around 100,000 clones, 60% of which are singletons. The treatment is: oral pan-JAK inhibitor, 5-10 mg twice daily. Here the sequenced sample was CD8+ T cells sorted from blood, taken between weeks 55 and 70, from a patient treated with tofacitinib. The receptor set was obtained from a human donor with alopecia areata.

V and J are TRBV7-9 and TRBJ2-1, with TRBD2 matching 13 bases. The trim removed 6 bases at V and 0 bases at J, leaving 8 bases unmatched. The length of the CDR3 is 18 residues. Germline CDR1 SEHNR, CDR2 FQNEAQ (reference sequence). CDR3 region: CASRVTSGGESSYNEQFF. The CDR3 bases are TGTGCCAGCAGGGTCACTAGCGGGGGGGAGAGCTCCTACAATGAGCAGTTCTTC.

The rearrangement uses TRBV27 and TRBJ2-1, with 10 bases identical to TRBD2. Germline trimming cut 5 bases from V and 7 bases from J; bases unmatched to any gene: 5. This CDR3 spans 14 amino acids. CDR1 MNHEY and CDR2 SMNVEV come from the germline V gene (reference sequence). The CDR3 loop is CASSGLAVSNEQFF. CDR3 sequence (DNA): TGTGCCAGCAGTGGACTAGCGGTCTCTAATGAGCAGTTCTTC.

In this sample, this clone turned up a few times. The rearrangement uses TRBV27 and TRBJ2-5, with TRBD1 as a possible D gene (6 bases). The CDR3 has 14 amino acids. Germline V CDR1 and CDR2: MNHEY, SMNVEV (reference sequence). V was cut by 5 bases and J by 5 bases, with 15 bases left in between. This CDR3 is CASSQGGWRETQYF. The CDR3 DNA reads TGTGCCAGCAGTCAAGGGGGTTGGAGGGAGACCCAGTACTTC.

The sample holds a few counts of this clone. A much larger clone is a single base away; this may be a read error. Other DNA sequences in this specimen translate into the identical CDR3. The chain couples TRBV5-6 to TRBJ1-5; no clear D gene. Trimming removed 0 bases at V and 1 base at J, with 2 bases between. This CDR3 contains 13 residues. From germline, CDR1 is SGHDT and CDR2 YYEEEE. The CDR3 protein is CASSLGSNQPQHF. CDR3 DNA: TGTGCCAGCAGCTTGGGCAGCAATCAGCCCCAGCATTTT.

The V gene is TRBV2, the J gene TRBJ1-2; weak D call: TRBD1 (5 bases). Trimming took 3 bases from V and 6 from J, leaving 5 bases between them. CDR3 length: 11 amino acids. Germline V CDR1 and CDR2: SNHLY, FYNNEI. The CDR3 region has the DNA TGTGCCAGCAGTGACAGGGATGGCTACACCTTC. This encodes CASSDRDGYTF. The variable domain in full, completed from reference TRBV2 and TRBJ1-2, reads EPEVTQTPSHQVTQMGQEVILRCVPISNHLYFYWYRQILGQKVEFLVSFYNNEISEKSEIFDDQFSVERPDGSNFTLKIRSTKLEDSAMYFCASSDRDGYTFGSGTRLTVV.

V is TRBV19 and J is TRBJ1-5; D is unclear. From germline, CDR1 is LNHDA and CDR2 SQIVND (reference sequence). This CDR3 is 12 amino acids long. The germline V and J ends were trimmed by 1 base and 6 bases, with 4 bases remaining between them. The CDR3 bases are TGTGCCAGTAGTATAGGTGGTCAGCCCCAGCATTTT. Protein product: CASSIGGQPQHF. Filled out from reference TRBV19 and TRBJ1-5, the complete variable domain reads DGGITQSPKYLFRKEGQNVTLSCEQNLNHDAMYWYRQDPGQGLRLIYYSQIVNDFQKGDIAEGYSVSREKKESFPLTVTSAQKNPTAFYLCASSIGGQPQHFGDGTRLSIL.

The chain is built from TRBV19 and TRBJ2-5; perhaps TRBD2 as D (5 bases). Trimming took off 2 bases at V and 1 base at J, with 8 bases between the two ends. Germline V gene lookup returns CDR1 LNHDA and CDR2 SQIVND (reference sequence). The length of the CDR3 is 14 residues. DNA for the CDR3: TGTGCCAGTAGTATACGAGGACTCCAAGAGACCCAGTACTTC. Encoded protein: CASSIRGLQETQYF.

The CDR3, as DNA: TGTGCCAGCAGTTCCTATGGACTCCAAGAGACCCAGTACTTC. The encoded protein is CASSSYGLQETQYF. J is TRBJ2-5 and V is TRBV27; tentative D call: TRBD2 (5 bases). The V gene lost 4 bases and the J gene lost 1 base, with 10 bases spanning the gap. CDR1 is MNHEY and CDR2 is SMNVEV in the germline V gene (reference sequence). This CDR3 is built from 14 residues.

This clone was seen more than once but under ten times. The same CDR3 can be traced to other DNA sequences in this sample. The chain couples TRBV5-1 to TRBJ2-7; D remains unclear. The CDR3 covers 11 residues. V gave up 5 bases and J gave up 1 base, with 4 bases separating them. From germline, CDR1 is SGHRS and CDR2 YFSETQ. CDR3 coding DNA: TGCGCCAGCAGTGGGTCCTACGAGCAGTACTTC. The encoded protein is CASSGSYEQYF.

The chain uses TRBV27 and TRBJ2-7, with 8 bases identical to TRBD1. The CDR3 spans 14 residues. The V and J ends lost 5 bases and 2 bases, in that order; junction bases with no gene match: 5. Looked up from germline, CDR1 is MNHEY and CDR2 is SMNVEV (reference sequence). CDR3 region: CASSPRGPTYEQYF. CDR3 DNA sequence: TGTGCCAGCAGTCCCAGGGGGCCCACCTACGAGCAGTACTTC.

V and J are TRBV13 and TRBJ1-1; the match to TRBD1 covers 8 bases. Germline V gene data show CDR1 as PRHDT and CDR2 as FYEKMQ (reference sequence). The CDR3 has 15 residues. V lost 5 bases, J lost 7 bases, and 12 bases stayed unmatched. DNA of the CDR3: TGTGCCAGCAGCACCCAACCGGGACAGGTAAATGAAGCTTTCTTT. Its translation: CASSTQPGQVNEAFF.

The chain joins TRBV5-6 to TRBJ1-6; TRBD1 agrees at 7 bases. CDR1 and CDR2 (germline): SGHDT, YYEEEE. V gave up 0 bases and J gave up 5 bases; unmatched junction bases: 2. The CDR3 has 15 residues. Here the CDR3 DNA reads TGTGCCAGCAGCTTGGGGACAGGCAATAATTCACCCCTCCACTTT. The encoded protein is CASSLGTGNNSPLHF.

The rearrangement joins TRBV13 to TRBJ2-3; 10 bases align to TRBD2. CDR1 and CDR2 (germline): PRHDT, FYEKMQ (reference sequence). With V trimmed by 3 bases and J by 3 bases, 3 bases remained unmatched. This CDR3 comprises 15 residues. The CDR3 DNA reads as TGTGCCAGCAGCTTGCCTAGCGGGGGAACAGATACGCAGTATTTT. Encoded protein: CASSLPSGGTDTQYF.

This clone was picked up a small number of times. The chain combines TRBV18 with TRBJ1-5, with D unresolved. Trimming left V 2 bases short and J 7 bases short, with 9 bases between. The germline gives CDR1 KGHSH, CDR2 LQKENI. CDR3 length: 13 amino acids. CDR3: CASSPWGWQPQHF. The CDR3 DNA follows: TGTGCCAGCTCACCATGGGGTTGGCAGCCCCAGCATTTT.

The chain employs TRBV13 and TRBJ2-7; TRBD2 matches at 9 bases. The CDR3 has 14 residues. V gave up 5 bases and J gave up 4 bases; unmatched junction bases: 6. CDR1 is PRHDT, CDR2 FYEKMQ, per germline (reference sequence). Here the CDR3 reads CASSPTAGGYEQYF. The CDR3, as DNA: TGTGCCAGCAGCCCGACTGCGGGGGGGTACGAGCAGTACTTC. The complete variable domain, with remaining parts taken from reference TRBV13 and TRBJ2-7, reads AAGVIQSPRHLIKEKRETATLKCYPIPRHDTVYWYQQGPGQDPQFLISFYEKMQSDKGSIPDRFSAQQFSDYHSELNMSSLELGDSALYFCASSPTAGGYEQYFGPGTRLTVT.

This clone was detected once. This chain joins TRBV5-1 and TRBJ2-3, with no clear D. CDR3 length equals 14 residues. Germline V gene lookup returns CDR1 SGHRS and CDR2 YFSETQ. Trimming left V 0 bases short and J 3 bases short, with 8 bases between. The CDR3 nucleotides are TGCGCCAGCAGCTTGGTTAGACTGACAGATACGCAGTATTTT. It encodes CASSLVRLTDTQYF.

The V gene is TRBV5-6, the J gene TRBJ2-7; D is possibly TRBD1 or TRBD2 (5 bases each). The germline gives CDR1 SGHDT, CDR2 YYEEEE. The CDR3 extends over 13 amino acids. V was clipped by 0 bases and J by 3 bases, with 7 bases between them. CDR3 sequence reads: CASSLGGFYEQYF. CDR3 nucleotides: TGTGCCAGCAGCTTGGGGGGGTTCTACGAGCAGTACTTC.

This clone showed up just a few times. The chain has TRBV13 and TRBJ2-7, with D possibly being TRBD1 or TRBD2 (5 bases each). Between the trimmed V and J ends, which lost 5 bases and 7 bases, there was a span of 15 bases. From germline, CDR1 is PRHDT and CDR2 FYEKMQ (reference sequence). CDR3 size: 13 residues. CDR3 in amino acids: CASSTGALGEQYF. CDR3 in DNA: TGTGCCAGCAGCACCGGGGCCCTCGGGGAGCAGTACTTC. The whole variable domain, filled in from reference TRBV13 and TRBJ2-7, reads AAGVIQSPRHLIKEKRETATLKCYPIPRHDTVYWYQQGPGQDPQFLISFYEKMQSDKGSIPDRFSAQQFSDYHSELNMSSLELGDSALYFCASSTGALGEQYFGPGTRLTVT.

This chain links TRBV6-5 with TRBJ1-6; the D is unclear. The CDR3 contains 14 residues. Germline V gene sequence: CDR1 MNHEY, CDR2 SVGAGI. Trimming stripped 2 bases from V and 3 bases from J, with 5 bases between. CDR3 bases: TGTGCCAGCAGTTACGGGATCTATAATTCACCCCTCCACTTT. It is translated as CASSYGIYNSPLHF.

The chain combines TRBV28 with TRBJ2-5, with 7 bases fitting TRBD1. Germline V gene data show CDR1 as MDHEN and CDR2 as SYDVKM. The CDR3 consists of 15 residues. V dropped 5 bases and J dropped 1; count of bases not matched to a gene: 7. The CDR3 DNA is TGTGCCAGCAGTACCGGACAGGAGATCCAAGAGACCCAGTACTTC. This codes for CASSTGQEIQETQYF.

This clone occurred once. The chain uses TRBV5-1 and TRBJ1-1, with D possibly matching TRBD1 (5 bases). V was cut by 5 bases and J by 6 bases, with 17 bases left in between. The germline gives CDR1 SGHRS, CDR2 YFSETQ. This CDR3 comprises 14 residues. The CDR3 loop is CASRPGRKFSEAFF. CDR3 coding DNA: TGCGCCAGCAGGCCGGGGCGGAAGTTTTCTGAAGCTTTCTTT.

This clone was seen only a few times. This chain connects TRBV29-1 to TRBJ1-1; D is uncertain. The CDR3 consists of 12 residues. V was shortened by 3 bases and J by 1 base, with 6 bases between the two germline ends. Germline CDR1 reads SQVTM; CDR2 reads ANQGSEA. In DNA form, the CDR3 reads TGCAGCGTTGAGGAAGCGAACACTGAAGCTTTCTTT. This translates into CSVEEANTEAFF.

J is TRBJ2-5 and V is TRBV29-1, with TRBD1 identical over 8 bases. The CDR3 contains 12 residues. Per germline, CDR1 SQVTM and CDR2 ANQGSEA. Trimming took 7 bases from V and 6 from J; bases not matched to a gene: 7. CDR3 bases: TGCAGCGGGATCGGACAGGGAAAGACCCAGTACTTC. Its protein product is CSGIGQGKTQYF. Filled out from reference TRBV29-1 and TRBJ2-5, the complete variable domain reads SAVISQKPSRDICQRGTSLTIQCQVDSQVTMMFWYRQQPGQSLTLIATANQGSEATYESGFVIDKFPISRPNLTFSTLTVSNMSPEDSSIYLCSGIGQGKTQYFGPGTRLLVL.

In this sample, this clone turned up a few times. This sample also contains other DNA sequences that code for the same CDR3. This chain connects TRBV18 to TRBJ1-2; possible D gene TRBD1, 5 bases. V was clipped by 0 bases and J by 4 bases, with 9 bases between them. Germline V gene lookup returns CDR1 KGHSH and CDR2 LQKENI. The CDR3 is 14 residues long. In DNA form, the CDR3 reads TGTGCCAGCTCACCACCGACAGAAAGCTATGGCTACACCTTC. Its translation is CASSPPTESYGYTF.